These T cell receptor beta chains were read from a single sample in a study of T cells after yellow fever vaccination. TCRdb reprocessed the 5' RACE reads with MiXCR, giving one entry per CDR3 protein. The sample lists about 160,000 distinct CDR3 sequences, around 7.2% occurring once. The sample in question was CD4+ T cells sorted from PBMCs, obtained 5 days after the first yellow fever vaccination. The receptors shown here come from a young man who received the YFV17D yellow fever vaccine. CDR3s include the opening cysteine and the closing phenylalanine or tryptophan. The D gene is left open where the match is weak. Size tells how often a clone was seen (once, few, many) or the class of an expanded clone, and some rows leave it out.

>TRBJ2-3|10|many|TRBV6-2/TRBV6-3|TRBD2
TGTGCCAGAAAGCGGGGGAGCACGTATTTT
CARKRGSTYF
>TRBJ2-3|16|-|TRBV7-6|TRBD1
TGTGCCAGCAGCTCCCGACAGGGTGGTGGCACAGATACGCAGTATTTT
CASSSRQGGGTDTQYF
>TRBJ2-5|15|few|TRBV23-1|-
TGCGCCAGCAGCACCCCCCCCGGGGGCCCAGAGACCCAGTACTTC
CASSTPPGGPETQYF
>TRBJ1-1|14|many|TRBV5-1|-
TGCGCCAGCAGCTCGGACGGCTTGAACACTGAAGCTTTCTTT
CASSSDGLNTEAFF
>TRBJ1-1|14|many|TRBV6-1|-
TGTGCCAGCAGTGCCTCAACAGGGAAGGGTGAAGCTTTCTTT
CASSASTGKGEAFF
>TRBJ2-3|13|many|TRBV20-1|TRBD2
TGCAGTGCTATCTCCGGGGGGGATGATACGCAGTATTTT
CSAISGGDDTQYF
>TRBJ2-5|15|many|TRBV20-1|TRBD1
TGCAGTGCTAGAGTCCCGGACAGGTACCAAGAGACCCAGTACTTC
CSARVPDRYQETQYF
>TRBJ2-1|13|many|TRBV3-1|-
TGTGCCAGCAGCTTTAGCTCCTACAATGAGCAGTTCTTC
CASSFSSYNEQFF
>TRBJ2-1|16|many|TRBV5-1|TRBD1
TGCGCCAGCAGCATTGACAGGGCGAGCTCCTACAATGAGCAGTTCTTC
CASSIDRASSYNEQFF
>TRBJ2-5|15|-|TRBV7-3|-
TGTGCCAGCAGCTTAAGGGCCGGAAACCAAGAGACCCAGTACTTC
CASSLRAGNQETQYF
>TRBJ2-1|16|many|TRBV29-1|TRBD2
TGCAGCGTTGAAGGTGTGGGCGGGGGGAACTCCAATGAGCAGTTCTTC
CSVEGVGGGNSNEQFF
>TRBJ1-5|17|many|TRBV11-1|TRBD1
TGTGCCAGCAGCACGGGGGCGACAGGGAGTTTTGAGCAGCCCCAGCATTTT
CASSTGATGSFEQPQHF
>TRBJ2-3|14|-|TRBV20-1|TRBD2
TGCAGTGCTAGAGATCCCGGGGGGGCAGATACGCAGTATTTT
CSARDPGGADTQYF
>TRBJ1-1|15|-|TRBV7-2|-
TGTGCCAGCAGCCCGCCCGGTGGGGAGAACACTGAAGCTTTCTTT
CASSPPGGENTEAFF
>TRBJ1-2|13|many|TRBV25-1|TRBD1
TGTGCCAGCAGTGGGGACAGGGGCGATGCCTACACCTTC
CASSGDRGDAYTF
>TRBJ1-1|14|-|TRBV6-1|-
TGTGCCAGCAGTGAAAGGTTCGTGAACACTGAAGCTTTCTTT
CASSERFVNTEAFF
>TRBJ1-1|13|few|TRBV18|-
TGTGCCAGCACCCGCTCGGAGGAGACTGAAGCTTTCTTT
CASTRSEETEAFF
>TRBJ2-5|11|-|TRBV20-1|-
TGCAGTGCTAGAGATCTTACCCTAGAATACTTC
CSARDLTLEYF
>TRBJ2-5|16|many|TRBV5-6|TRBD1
TGTGCCAGCAGCTTGAAGGGACAGGGGATCGTGGAGACCCAGTACTTC
CASSLKGQGIVETQYF
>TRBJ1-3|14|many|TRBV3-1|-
TGTGCCAGCAGCCTGTCAGGCTCTGGAAACACCATATATTTT
CASSLSGSGNTIYF
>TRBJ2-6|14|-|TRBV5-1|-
TGCGCCAGCGCCATGGTGCCTGGGGCCAACGTCCTGACTTTC
CASAMVPGANVLTF
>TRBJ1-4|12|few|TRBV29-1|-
TGCAGCGTTGAAGGCAGGGGAGAAAAACTGTTTTTT
CSVEGRGEKLFF
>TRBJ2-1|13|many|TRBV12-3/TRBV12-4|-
TGTGCTAACACAGGGACTACGCACAATGAGCAGTTCTTC
CANTGTTHNEQFF
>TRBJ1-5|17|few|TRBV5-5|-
TGTGCCAGCAGCCCCCGATGGGACCCAACCGGGGATCAGCCCCAGCATTTT
CASSPRWDPTGDQPQHF
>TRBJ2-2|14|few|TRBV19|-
TGTGCCAGTAGCGGACCCCGCGGGGCCGGGGAGCTGTTTTTT
CASSGPRGAGELFF
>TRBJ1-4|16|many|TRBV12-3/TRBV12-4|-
TGTGCCAGCAGCCCGACCCAGGGAGGTGGAGATGAAAAACTGTTTTTT
CASSPTQGGGDEKLFF
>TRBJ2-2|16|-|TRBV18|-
TGTGCCAGCTCAAGACCACTGGCAAGAAACACCGGGGAGCTGTTTTTT
CASSRPLARNTGELFF
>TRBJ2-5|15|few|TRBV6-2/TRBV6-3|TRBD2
TGTGCCAGCGCATTACCCAGCGGGGGGAGGGAGACCCAGTACTTC
CASALPSGGRETQYF
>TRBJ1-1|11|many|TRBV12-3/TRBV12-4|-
TGTGCCAGCAGTTTAATCGGGGGAGCTTTCTTT
CASSLIGGAFF
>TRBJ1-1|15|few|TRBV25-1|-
TGTGCCAGCAGTGACCCCCGCAGGGGTGTCACTGAAGCTTTCTTT
CASSDPRRGVTEAFF
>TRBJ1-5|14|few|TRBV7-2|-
TGTGCCAGCAGCCCGACACCTTACAATCAGCCCCAGCATTTT
CASSPTPYNQPQHF
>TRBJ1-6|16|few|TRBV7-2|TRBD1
TGTGCCAGCAGTTATCTAGGGACAGGCGATGGTGGACCCCTCCACTTT
CASSYLGTGDGGPLHF
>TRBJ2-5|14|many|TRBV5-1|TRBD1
TGCGCCAGCAGACCTACAGGGGGACGAGAGACCCAGTACTTC
CASRPTGGRETQYF
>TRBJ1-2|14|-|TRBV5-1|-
TGCGCCAGCAGCTTGTTCCCCGGGGACTATGGCTACACCTTC
CASSLFPGDYGYTF
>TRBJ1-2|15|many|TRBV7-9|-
TGTGCCAGCAGCTCACGGGACGGGAGGGACTATGGCTACACCTTC
CASSSRDGRDYGYTF
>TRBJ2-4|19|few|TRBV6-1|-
TGTGCCAGCAGTGAACTTGTGAGGGGGACGGTGCTAGCCAAAAACATTCAGTACTTC
CASSELVRGTVLAKNIQYF